Listed here are 3 T cell receptor beta chains from one sample, sequenced in a study of blood T cell repertoires in COVID-19. Libraries were prepared by immunoSEQ multiplex PCR; TCRdb keeps only in-frame clonotypes and omits some of them. The sample consists of roughly 200,000 clones, around 88% of them appearing once. The sample comprised peripheral blood. Receptor source: a man younger than 35 with active or convalescent COVID-19.

This clone was recorded only once. The V and J genes are TRBV5-1 and TRBJ1-3, with D perhaps matching TRBD1 (5 bases). V dropped 4 bases and J dropped 4 bases, with 12 bases sitting between them. Germline V CDR1 and CDR2: SGHRS, YFSETQ. The CDR3 loop spans 14 amino acids. The CDR3, as DNA: TGCGCCAGCAGCGCAGGGCTCGAAGGAAACACCATATATTTT. Its protein product is CASSAGLEGNTIYF.

This rearrangement joins TRBV6-2 or TRBV6-3 to TRBJ2-7, with TRBD2 identical over 9 bases. CDR1 MNHEY and CDR2 SVGEGT come from the germline V gene. The CDR3 length is 14 residues. J gave up 3 bases and V 2 bases, and 2 bases lay outside the gene matches. As DNA, the CDR3 is TGTGCCAGCAGTTACCTGACTAGCGGCTACGAGCAGTACTTC. Residues: CASSYLTSGYEQYF.

V gene TRBV12-5 combines with J gene TRBJ1-2; TRBD1 might be the D (5 bases). The V gene lost 6 bases and the J gene lost 7 bases, with 15 bases spanning the gap. Germline-derived CDR1 and CDR2 are LGHNT and FRNRAP. The CDR3 extends over 13 amino acids. The CDR3 region is CASGLTGPAGYTF. For the CDR3, the DNA is TGTGCTAGTGGCCTAACAGGCCCAGCTGGCTACACCTTC.